These 19 T cell receptor beta chains were all obtained from the same sample, sequenced in a study of blood T cells in healthy people across ages. Using a J-beta primer mix together with a sample-barcoded 5' primer, a second PCR was run for roughly 7 to 11 cycles. TCRdb recomputed calls from the 5' RACE reads with MiXCR, one row per CDR3 protein. The sample consists of about 1.4 million distinct CDR3 sequences, 45% to 70% of them appearing once. Sequenced sample: blood. All receptors come from a young man in good health.

This clonotype showed up just once. V is TRBV3-1 and J is TRBJ2-5; TRBD2 agrees at 7 bases. Matching the DNA end better, TRBJ2-1 makes the J call doubtful. From germline, CDR1 is LGHDT and CDR2 YNNKEL (reference sequence). The length of the CDR3 is 16 residues. The CDR3 DNA sequence: TGTGCCAGCAGCCAAGCCCGGGGACTAACCCAAGAGACCCAGTTCTTC. As protein: CASSQARGLTQETQFF.

This chain connects TRBV6-5 to TRBJ1-1; D not certain. The V end lost 7 bases, the J end lost 6 bases, and 18 bases lay between the germline ends. There are 14 residues in the CDR3. Looked up from germline, CDR1 is MNHEY and CDR2 is SVGAGI. CDR3 DNA: TGTGCCAGCACCCCTGTGGCCAACGGGGCTGAAGCTTTCTTT. As protein: CASTPVANGAEAFF.

The rearrangement uses TRBV10-3 and TRBJ2-1, with a tentative D call TRBD2 (5 bases). The V gene lost 3 bases and the J gene lost 8 bases, with 11 bases spanning the gap. CDR3 length: 13 residues. Germline V gene lookup returns CDR1 ENHRY and CDR2 SYGVKD. This CDR3 reads CAISDKRWDEQFF. The CDR3 region has the DNA TGTGCCATCAGTGATAAGCGGTGGGATGAGCAGTTCTTC.

The rearrangement links TRBV7-6 to TRBJ1-4, with unresolved D. CDR3 length: 15 amino acids. CDR1 and CDR2 from the germline V gene are SGHVS and FNYEAQ. Trimming cost V 2 bases and J 8 bases, with 15 bases left between them. In DNA, the CDR3 is TGTGCCAGCAGCTTAAATGCCCGGCGGAAAGAAAAACTGTTTTTT. Protein sequence: CASSLNARRKEKLFF. The full variable domain, completed using reference TRBV7-6 and TRBJ1-4, is GAGVSQSPRYKVTKRGQDVALRCDPISGHVSLYWYRQALGQGPEFLTYFNYEAQQDKSGLPNDRFSAERPEGSISTLTIQRTEQRDSAMYRCASSLNARRKEKLFFGSGTQLSVL.

This chain joins TRBV20-1 and TRBJ2-7, with a possible D match to TRBD2 (5 bases). CDR1 and CDR2 (germline): DFQATT, SNEGSKA (reference sequence). The CDR3 spans 15 residues. V was trimmed by 6 bases and J by 2 bases, leaving 20 bases between them. CDR3 residues: CSALTDEPGAYEQYF. The CDR3 region has the DNA TGCAGTGCCCTAACGGACGAGCCCGGGGCCTACGAGCAGTACTTC.

This chain links TRBV9 with TRBJ1-1; D gene ambiguous. The ends were cut back, 2 bases at V and 0 bases at J, with 8 bases in the middle. CDR1 and CDR2 (germline): SGDLS, YYNGEE. The CDR3 is 14 residues long. DNA of the CDR3: TGTGCCAGCAGCGTCGATCCGGTGAACACTGAAGCTTTCTTT. Encoded protein: CASSVDPVNTEAFF. Combining the CDR3 with reference TRBV9 and TRBJ1-1 gives the whole variable domain DSGVTQTPKHLITATGQRVTLRCSPRSGDLSVYWYQQSLDQGLQFLIQYYNGEERAKGNILERFSAQQFPDLHSELNLSSLELGDSALYFCASSVDPVNTEAFFGQGTRLTVV.

The CDR3 DNA reads as TGTGCCAGCAGGAAAATTGGGACTAGCGGCAGCTCTGGGGCCAACGTCCTGACTTTC. Its translation: CASRKIGTSGSSGANVLTF. This chain connects TRBV27 to TRBJ2-6; 11 nucleotides line up with TRBD2. The junction had 10 bases not matched to a gene; V was cut back by 6 bases and J by 0 bases. Germline V gene lookup returns CDR1 MNHEY and CDR2 SMNVEV (reference sequence). The length of the CDR3 is 19 residues.

J is TRBJ2-7 and V is TRBV20-1; the D is unclear. This CDR3 comprises 13 residues. V was pared by 3 bases and J by 1 base, with 10 bases between. Germline V lookup: CDR1 DFQATT, CDR2 SNEGSKA (reference sequence). CDR3 sequence: CSASTQWSYEQYF. CDR3 nucleotides: TGCAGTGCTAGTACCCAGTGGTCCTACGAGCAGTACTTC.

The chain uses TRBV6-6 and TRBJ2-5; 7 positions agree with TRBD1. Germline CDR1 is MNHNY and CDR2 is SVGAGI (reference sequence). There are 15 residues in the CDR3. The V and J ends lost 4 bases and 2 bases, in that order; junction bases with no gene match: 7. For the CDR3, the DNA is TGTGCCAGCAGTTCTGGGGGACAGATTCAAGAGACCCAGTACTTC. This codes for CASSSGGQIQETQYF.

This clonotype was detected a few times. This chain connects TRBV4-1 to TRBJ1-1; D ambiguous. Per the germline V gene, CDR1 is MGHRA and CDR2 is YSYEKL. The V end was cut by 0 bases, the J end by 1 base, with 12 bases between. The CDR3 consists of 16 residues. The CDR3 loop is CASSQDEPRGNTEAFF. The CDR3 DNA is TGCGCCAGCAGCCAAGACGAACCTCGGGGGAACACTGAAGCTTTCTTT.

This clonotype occurred once. CDR3 coding DNA: TGTGCCAGCAGCTTTACGGAGCTTACTAGCACAGATACGCAGTATTTT. Translation: CASSFTELTSTDTQYF. This chain uses TRBV7-2 with TRBJ2-3; unclear D gene. The CDR3 covers 16 residues. The germline V and J ends were trimmed by 3 bases and 0 bases, with 13 bases remaining between them. The germline V gene has CDR1 SGHTA and CDR2 FQGNSA.

The chain is built from TRBV20-1 and TRBJ1-5; D gene unclear. CDR1 DFQATT and CDR2 SNEGSKA come from the germline V gene (reference sequence). The CDR3 loop spans 16 amino acids. Trimming pared 0 bases from V and 6 bases from J, leaving 18 bases between. The CDR3 reads CSARDIPRDVVQPQHF. The CDR3 DNA follows: TGCAGTGCTAGAGATATCCCGAGGGATGTCGTTCAGCCCCAGCATTTT.

V is TRBV20-1 and J is TRBJ2-7; 8 bases agree with TRBD2. CDR3 length: 13 residues. Per germline, CDR1 DFQATT and CDR2 SNEGSKA (reference sequence). Trimming at V came to 3 bases and at J to 2 bases, leaving 3 bases not matched to a gene. The CDR3 DNA reads TGCAGTGCTAGCGGGGGGGCTACCTACGAGCAGTACTTC. It codes for CSASGGATYEQYF.

The J gene is TRBJ1-1, the V gene TRBV20-1, with D hard to call. The CDR3 runs 12 residues. V was trimmed by 3 bases and J by 1 base, leaving 6 bases between them. Per the germline V gene, CDR1 is DFQATT and CDR2 is SNEGSKA (reference sequence). Written as DNA, the CDR3 is TGCAGTGCTAGGGCCGCGAACACTGAAGCTTTCTTT. Amino acids: CSARAANTEAFF.

The chain has TRBV20-1 and TRBJ1-2, with unresolved D. Germline CDR1 reads DFQATT; CDR2 reads SNEGSKA (reference sequence). Between the trimmed V and J ends, which lost 0 bases and 2 bases, there was a span of 7 bases. This CDR3 comprises 13 residues. The CDR3 spells CSARDPRNYGYTF. CDR3 coding DNA: TGCAGTGCTAGAGACCCCCGGAACTATGGCTACACCTTC.

V and J are TRBV7-2 and TRBJ2-1; D unresolved. The J call may be incorrect, as the DNA end agrees better with TRBJ2-7. CDR1 is SGHTA, CDR2 FQGNSA, per germline. The CDR3 extends over 13 amino acids. CDR3 bases: TGTGCCAGCAGCTCGACCTATTACAATGAGCAGTACTTC. Translation gives CASSSTYYNEQYF.

J is TRBJ2-5 and V is TRBV5-5, with D unclear. The J call may be incorrect, as the DNA end agrees better with TRBJ2-1. Germline CDR1 reads SGHKS; CDR2 reads YYEKEE (reference sequence). The CDR3 length is 14 residues. The CDR3 loop reads CASRKNENQETQFF. The DNA of the CDR3 is TGTGCCAGCAGGAAGAACGAGAATCAAGAGACCCAGTTCTTC.

This chain connects TRBV29-1 to TRBJ2-3; TRBD2 agrees at 8 bases. V shed 4 bases and J 2 bases; nucleotides not matched to a gene: 2. The CDR3 is 13 amino acids. Germline values: CDR1 SQVTM, CDR2 ANQGSEA. The CDR3 DNA is TGCAGCGTTGCGGGAGGGGCCACAGATACGCAGTATTTT. As protein: CSVAGGATDTQYF.

The chain has TRBV7-9 and TRBJ2-3, with TRBD2 matching over 13 bases. The CDR3 has 16 residues. V lost 5 bases and J lost 4; bases outside the gene matches: 6. Germline V gene lookup returns CDR1 SEHNR and CDR2 FQNEAQ (reference sequence). The chain's CDR3 is CASSQTSGGRADTQYF. CDR3 coding DNA: TGTGCCAGCAGCCAGACTAGCGGGGGGCGGGCAGATACGCAGTATTTT.